This T cell receptor beta chain derives from a study of T cell changes during pregnancy in multiple sclerosis. Data came from immunoSEQ multiplex PCR; TCRdb stores just in-frame clones and leaves some out. The sample lists under 30,000 clones; around nine tenths were seen once. The CDR3 runs 14 residues. V dropped 0 bases and J dropped 0 bases, with 4 bases sitting between them. Germline assignment: CDR1 MNHEY and CDR2 SMNVEV (reference sequence). The source is a female donor with multiple sclerosis, enrolled in a pregnancy study. The chain is built from TRBV27 and TRBJ2-3, with D unresolved. This specimen consisted of CD8+ T cells from peripheral blood mononuclear cells, obtained after pregnancy. The CDR3 DNA reads as TGTGCCAGCAGTTTATCTGGCAGCACAGATACGCAGTATTTT. This translates into CASSLSGSTDTQYF.